This T cell receptor beta chain was sequenced during a study of blood T cell repertoires in COVID-19. Background on the study: Samples of COVID-19 (acute and convalescent) were obtained from the United States, Italy and Spain.

Germline values: CDR1 DFQATT, CDR2 SNEGSKA (reference sequence). J was trimmed by 9 bases and V by 3 bases; bases with no gene match: 7. The CDR3 covers 12 residues. The protocol was immunoSEQ multiplex PCR, while the TCRdb copy is restricted to in-frame clones and leaves out a portion. The table lists about 160,000 clones, 79% of them singletons. Material: peripheral blood. The origin of this receptor is an older woman with COVID-19, enrolled during active disease. The chain couples TRBV20-1 to TRBJ2-5; 7 bases line up with TRBD1. CDR3 sequence: CSASGTARAQYF. The DNA of the CDR3 is TGCAGTGCTAGTGGGACAGCCAGGGCCCAGTACTTC.